This T cell receptor beta chain was observed in a study of blood T cell repertoires in COVID-19. As for the study in general: Some COVID-19 samples were acute and others convalescent; all came from the United States, Italy and Spain.

Participants were aged about 18 to 90 years, lived in 20 to 30 US areas, and enrolled virtually. Cohorts were assigned according to the clinical history that participants reported. CDR1 and CDR2 (germline): SGHAT, FQNNGV. The CDR3 spans 16 residues. V lost 2 bases and J lost 1, with 14 bases in between. Under the authors' procedure: Reference gene primer amplification in the assay estimated nucleated cell counts. The protocol was immunoSEQ multiplex PCR, while the TCRdb copy is restricted to in-frame clones and leaves out a portion. The V and J calls and clone size are taken from that table; D and trimming were inferred from the DNA. The table has around 250,000 clones, 80% to 90% seen once.

The clonotype was recovered from a woman between 50 and 59 years old who had recovered from COVID-19. Sequencing was carried out using PBMCs or T cells enriched from blood (not recorded which). V is TRBV11-2 and J is TRBJ1-1; D possibly corresponds to TRBD1 (5 bases). CDR3 sequence: CASSLNTAGENTEAFF. CDR3 nucleotides: TGTGCCAGCAGCTTAAATACAGCGGGGGAGAACACTGAAGCTTTCTTT.